What follows are 28 T cell receptor beta chains derived from one specimen sequenced in a study of blood T cell repertoires in COVID-19. Sequencing was performed with immunoSEQ multiplex PCR; in TCRdb, only in-frame clones are kept and a portion is missing. The sample gives over 250,000 clones, 86% of which show up once; roughly 9.8% is in the top ten. The sequenced sample was peripheral blood. Receptors originate from a man in his forties who had recovered from COVID-19.

This chain joins TRBV7-2 and TRBJ2-7; D unclear. V shed 1 base and J shed 5 bases, with 6 bases lying between them. This CDR3 is 12 amino acids long. In germline, CDR1 is SGHTA, CDR2 FQGNSA. In nucleotides, the CDR3 is TGTGCCAGCAGCTTAGTTCATCACGAGCAGTACTTC. The encoded protein is CASSLVHHEQYF.

V and J are TRBV3-1 (or the pseudogene TRBV3-2) and TRBJ2-7; tentative D call: TRBD2 (6 bases). Germline loops: CDR1 LGHDT, CDR2 YNNKEL (reference sequence). This CDR3 has 17 residues. V was clipped by 4 bases and J by 1 base, with 20 bases between them. The CDR3 DNA reads as TGTGCCAGCAGCCCTTCGAGGGACTTTCGACTTTCCTACGAGCAGTACTTC. The encoded protein is CASSPSRDFRLSYEQYF.

V and J are TRBV11-2 and TRBJ2-5; the match to TRBD2 covers 8 bases. CDR1 and CDR2 (germline): SGHAT, FQNNGV. Unmatched junction bases numbered 6, after V lost 5 bases and J lost 4 bases. The CDR3 is 14 amino acids. The CDR3 spells CASSAGSGIETQYF. The CDR3 coding sequence is TGTGCCAGCAGCGCTGGTAGCGGGATAGAGACCCAGTACTTC.

The V and J genes are TRBV5-1 and TRBJ2-3, with 14 bases aligning to TRBD2. The V gene end was trimmed by 4 bases and the J gene end by 1 base; junction bases not matched to a gene: 11. The germline V gene encodes CDR1 SGHRS and CDR2 YFSETQ. The CDR3 is made up of 19 amino acids. As DNA, the CDR3 is TGCGCCAGCAGCCACGGGACTAGCGGGGGTGTCCCCGGCACAGATACGCAGTATTTT. This sequence encodes CASSHGTSGGVPGTDTQYF. The whole variable domain, remainder taken from reference TRBV5-1 and TRBJ2-3, is KAGVTQTPRYLIKTRGQQVTLSCSPISGHRSVSWYQQTPGQGLQFLFEYFSETQRNKGNFPGRFSGRQFSNSRSEMNVSTLELGDSALYLCASSHGTSGGVPGTDTQYFGPGTRLTVL.

V is TRBV7-2 and J is TRBJ2-7, with 9 bases identical to TRBD2. Germline lookup yields CDR1 SGHTA and CDR2 FQGNSA. V lost 1 base to trimming and J lost 5 bases; unmatched junction nucleotides: 12. The CDR3 runs to 17 residues. DNA of the CDR3: TGTGCCAGCAGCTTAGGGCCCGCGACAGCGGGGGGCAACGAGCAGTACTTC. It yields the protein CASSLGPATAGGNEQYF.

This chain links TRBV21-1 with TRBJ2-3; the table's D call TRBD2 went unverified against the DNA. TRBV21-1 is flagged as a pseudogene. CDR3 size: 15 residues. CDR3 sequence: CASSRGLPGTDTQYF. CDR3 DNA: TGTGCCAGCAGCAGAGGACTGCCAGGCACAGATACGCAGTATTTT.

Written as DNA, the CDR3 is TGTGCCAGCAGTGAATTCGGGGTTGGCAATCAGCCCCAGCATTTT. Translating gives CASSEFGVGNQPQHF. This chain uses TRBV25-1 with TRBJ1-5; no clear D. Trimming removed 1 base at V and 2 bases at J, with 9 bases between. CDR1 is MGHDK and CDR2 is SYGVNS in the germline V gene. The CDR3 consists of 15 residues. The whole variable domain, remainder taken from reference TRBV25-1 and TRBJ1-5, is EADIYQTPRYLVIGTGKKITLECSQTMGHDKMYWYQQDPGMELHLIHYSYGVNSTEKGDLSSESTVSRIRTEHFPLTLESARPSHTSQYLCASSEFGVGNQPQHFGDGTRLSIL.

The V gene is TRBV6-2 or TRBV6-3, the J gene TRBJ2-3, with a possible D match to TRBD2 (6 bases). V was trimmed by 3 bases and J by 5 bases, leaving 18 bases between them. CDR1 and CDR2 from the germline V gene are MNHEY and SVGEGT. The length of the CDR3 is 16 residues. CDR3 sequence: CASSYLTSLSIDTQYF. The CDR3 DNA reads as TGTGCCAGCAGTTATCTGACTAGTCTCTCAATAGATACGCAGTATTTT.

The chain couples TRBV18 to TRBJ2-7; TRBD1 matches 8 bases. Germline assignment: CDR1 KGHSH and CDR2 LQKENI. The V gene end was trimmed by 1 base and the J gene end by 1 base; junction bases not matched to a gene: 6. CDR3 length equals 16 residues. This chain's CDR3 is CASSPLPRTGSYEQYF. As DNA, the CDR3 is TGTGCCAGCTCACCACTCCCCCGGACAGGGTCCTACGAGCAGTACTTC.

V and J are TRBV11-2 and TRBJ2-3; 8 bases line up with TRBD2. The CDR3 covers 15 residues. Germline V gene sequence: CDR1 SGHAT, CDR2 FQNNGV. The V gene end was trimmed by 1 base and the J gene end by 8 bases; junction bases not matched to a gene: 8. The CDR3 nucleotides read TGTGCCAGCAGCTTAGCGGGGGGGACTGACCTTACGCAGTATTTT. Amino acids: CASSLAGGTDLTQYF.

This rearrangement joins TRBV5-8 to TRBJ1-6; D is perhaps TRBD1 (5 bases). In germline, CDR1 is SGHTS, CDR2 YDEGEE. Trimming removed 4 bases from V and 4 bases from J, with 12 bases in between. The CDR3 is made up of 15 amino acids. The DNA of the CDR3 is TGTGCCAGCAGCAGCCGCAGGGTTTATAATTCACCCCTCCACTTT. Translated: CASSSRRVYNSPLHF.

The V call is TRBV30, the J call TRBJ2-3, with TRBD2 matching 10 bases. Trimming cost V 1 base and J 3 bases; bases outside gene matches: 10. The CDR3 has 17 residues. The V gene's germline CDR1 is GTSNPN and CDR2 SVGIG (reference sequence). DNA of the CDR3: TGTGCCTGGAGTGGTAGAGCGGGAGGGCATGGAACAGATACGCAGTATTTT. It codes for CAWSGRAGGHGTDTQYF.

The chain joins TRBV6-5 to TRBJ2-1; D not certain. The CDR3 is made up of 15 amino acids. Deletions cut 2 bases from V and 0 bases from J, with 8 bases between. The germline V gene encodes CDR1 MNHEY and CDR2 SVGAGI. In DNA form, the CDR3 reads TGTGCCAGCAGTTACCGTCCTAGCTCCTACAATGAGCAGTTCTTC. This translates into CASSYRPSSYNEQFF.

V and J are TRBV15 and TRBJ1-2; 8 bases are a match to TRBD1. Trimming cost V 0 bases and J 4 bases; bases outside gene matches: 4. CDR3 size: 15 residues. Germline assignment: CDR1 LNHNV and CDR2 YYDKDF (reference sequence). Here the CDR3 reads CATSRDRGRSYGYTF. CDR3 in DNA: TGTGCCACCAGCAGAGACAGGGGGCGGTCCTATGGCTACACCTTC.

V gene TRBV5-1 combines with J gene TRBJ1-2; 9 bases agree with TRBD1. Germline CDR1 SGHRS, CDR2 YFSETQ. This CDR3 is built from 15 residues. J was trimmed by 4 bases and V by 4 bases; bases with no gene match: 8. CDR3 residues: CASSEGQGSGYGYTF. The CDR3 bases are TGCGCCAGCAGCGAGGGACAGGGATCCGGCTATGGCTACACCTTC. The full variable domain, its missing parts supplied by reference TRBV5-1 and TRBJ1-2, is KAGVTQTPRYLIKTRGQQVTLSCSPISGHRSVSWYQQTPGQGLQFLFEYFSETQRNKGNFPGRFSGRQFSNSRSEMNVSTLELGDSALYLCASSEGQGSGYGYTFGSGTRLTVV.

This rearrangement joins TRBV4-2 to TRBJ2-7; 8 bases line up with TRBD2. This CDR3 comprises 15 residues. Germline V gives CDR1 LGHNA, CDR2 YNFKEQ. V gave up 1 base and J gave up 5 bases; unmatched junction bases: 7. As DNA, the CDR3 is TGTGCCAGCAGCCAAGCGGGAGGGGGGAGCCACGAGCAGTACTTC. This gives the protein CASSQAGGGSHEQYF.

This chain joins TRBV7-2 and TRBJ2-1; TRBD1 matches at 7 bases. V lost 4 bases, J lost 9 bases, and 3 bases stayed unmatched. Germline CDR1 SGHTA, CDR2 FQGNSA. The CDR3 covers 12 residues. The CDR3 reads CASSSTGSEQFF. In DNA form, the CDR3 reads TGTGCCAGCAGCTCGACAGGGAGTGAGCAGTTCTTC.

This clone was seen a handful of times. The V call is TRBV6-5, the J call TRBJ2-1; D is unclear. The germline V gene has CDR1 MNHEY and CDR2 SVGAGI. The CDR3 length is 15 residues. Trimming cost V 2 bases and J 2 bases, with 10 bases left between them. The CDR3 DNA follows: TGTGCCAGCAGTTACGCGCAATCCACCTACAATGAGCAGTTCTTC. This codes for CASSYAQSTYNEQFF.

V gene TRBV7-2 combines with J gene TRBJ2-7; D may be TRBD1 (6 bases). Trimming removed 4 bases at V and 5 bases at J, with 24 bases between. Per the germline V gene, CDR1 is SGHTA and CDR2 is FQGNSA. The CDR3 sequence is 17 residues long. The CDR3 reads CASSSHSTPLTGNEQYF. For the CDR3, the DNA is TGTGCCAGCAGCTCCCACAGTACCCCCCTTACAGGGAACGAGCAGTACTTC.

The chain links TRBV6-1 to TRBJ2-1; D unresolved. In germline, CDR1 is MNHNS, CDR2 SASEGT. The CDR3 runs to 13 residues. V gave up 2 bases and J gave up 4 bases, with 6 bases separating them. DNA of the CDR3: TGTGCCAGCAGTGAATGGCTGTACAATGAGCAGTTCTTC. Protein product: CASSEWLYNEQFF.

The rearrangement uses TRBV27 and TRBJ1-5; perhaps TRBD1 as D (5 bases). With 6 bases removed from V and 1 base from J, the gap between germline ends came to 25 bases. The CDR3 loop spans 19 amino acids. The V gene's germline CDR1 is MNHEY and CDR2 SMNVEV (reference sequence). The CDR3 sequence: CASRRTGRLPLGSNQPQHF. The CDR3, as DNA: TGTGCCAGCAGAAGAACAGGCCGCCTTCCTTTGGGAAGCAATCAGCCCCAGCATTTT.

The rearrangement uses TRBV2 and TRBJ2-7; D is unresolved. CDR3 length equals 11 residues. Germline CDR1 is SNHLY and CDR2 is FYNNEI. Trimming took off 4 bases at V and 5 bases at J, with 6 bases between the two ends. CDR3 residues: CASSVFHEQYF. The CDR3 DNA is TGTGCCAGCAGTGTATTCCACGAGCAGTACTTC.

The chain employs TRBV5-6 and TRBJ2-3, with 11 bases fitting TRBD1. The CDR3 extends over 16 amino acids. CDR1 and CDR2 (germline): SGHDT, YYEEEE. The V segment lost 1 base and the J segment 6 bases; nucleotides outside the gene matches: 7. CDR3 in amino acids: CASSLRTGGAWDTQYF. DNA of the CDR3: TGTGCCAGCAGCTTGCGGACAGGGGGCGCCTGGGATACGCAGTATTTT.

The chain links TRBV6-4 to TRBJ1-2, with 8 bases fitting TRBD1. CDR3 size: 16 residues. Germline trimming cut 6 bases from V and 0 bases from J; bases unmatched to any gene: 9. Germline V gives CDR1 MRHNA, CDR2 SNTAGT. CDR3 amino acids: CASSSGQGGPNYGYTF. The CDR3 nucleotides read TGTGCCAGCAGCTCCGGACAGGGAGGCCCTAACTATGGCTACACCTTC.

The rearrangement joins TRBV30 to TRBJ2-1; TRBD2 agrees at 9 bases. Germline assignment: CDR1 GTSNPN and CDR2 SVGIG (reference sequence). The CDR3 runs 19 residues. J gave up 4 bases and V 1 base, and 17 bases lay outside the gene matches. The CDR3 nucleotides read TGTGCCTGGAGTGGAAGAGGTTATAGCGGGAGCGAAGTGTACAATGAGCAGTTCTTC. Its protein product is CAWSGRGYSGSEVYNEQFF.

The CDR3 sequence: CASSAGGGRNGYTF. The CDR3 nucleotides are TGTGCCAGCAGTGCTGGGGGGGGGCGGAATGGCTACACCTTC. J is TRBJ1-2 and V is TRBV2; D possibly corresponds to TRBD1 (6 bases). Germline V gives CDR1 SNHLY, CDR2 FYNNEI. The CDR3 runs to 14 residues. Trimming removed 4 bases from V and 6 bases from J, with 15 bases in between.

The chain links TRBV7-2 to TRBJ2-3; 8 nucleotides align to TRBD2. Germline V gene sequence: CDR1 SGHTA, CDR2 FQGNSA. Losses at the gene ends were 6 bases for V and 1 base for J; bases not matched to a gene: 6. The CDR3 contains 15 residues. The CDR3: CASRPRGAGTDTQYF. The CDR3 coding sequence is TGTGCCAGCAGACCGCGGGGGGCGGGCACAGATACGCAGTATTTT.

The chain employs TRBV9 and TRBJ2-5; 9 bases map to TRBD2. CDR1 is SGDLS and CDR2 is YYNGEE in the germline V gene. The CDR3 has 16 residues. The V segment lost 3 bases and the J segment 4 bases; nucleotides outside the gene matches: 10. CDR3 residues: CASSALPGGRGETQYF. As DNA, the CDR3 is TGTGCCAGCAGCGCCCTCCCTGGCGGGAGGGGAGAGACCCAGTACTTC.